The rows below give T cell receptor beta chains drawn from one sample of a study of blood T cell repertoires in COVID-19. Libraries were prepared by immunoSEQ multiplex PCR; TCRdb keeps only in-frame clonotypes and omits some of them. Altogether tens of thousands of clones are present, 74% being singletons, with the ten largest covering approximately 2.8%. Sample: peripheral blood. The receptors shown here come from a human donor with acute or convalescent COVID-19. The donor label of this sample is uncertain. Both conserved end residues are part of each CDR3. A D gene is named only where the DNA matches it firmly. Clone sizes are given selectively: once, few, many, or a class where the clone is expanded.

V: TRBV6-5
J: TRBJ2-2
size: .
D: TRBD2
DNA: TGTGCCAGCAGTTACGCGGGGGCGAACACCGGGGAGCTGTTTTTT
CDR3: CASSYAGANTGELFF

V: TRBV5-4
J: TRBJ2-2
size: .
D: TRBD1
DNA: TGTGCCAGCAGCCACCGGACAGGGGAGGACACCGGGGAGCTGTTTTTT
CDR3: CASSHRTGEDTGELFF

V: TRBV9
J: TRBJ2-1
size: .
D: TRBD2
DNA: TGTGCCAGCAGCAAAGCCGGGACTACCTTCTACAATGAGCAGTTCTTC
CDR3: CASSKAGTTFYNEQFF

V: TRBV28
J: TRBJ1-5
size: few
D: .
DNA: TGTGCCAGCAGTTCTACCAATCAGCCCCAGCATTTT
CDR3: CASSSTNQPQHF

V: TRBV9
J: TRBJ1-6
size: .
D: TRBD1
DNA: TGTGCCAGCAGCGTAGAGGGGGCTCCCGCCCTCCACTTT
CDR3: CASSVEGAPALHF

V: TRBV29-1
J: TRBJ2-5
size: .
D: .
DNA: TGCAGCGTTGGGGAGACCGAGACCCAGTACTTC
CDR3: CSVGETETQYF

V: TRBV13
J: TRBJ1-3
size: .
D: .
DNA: TGTGCCAGCAGCTTAGGTCTCAGGGACACCATATATTTT
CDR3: CASSLGLRDTIYF

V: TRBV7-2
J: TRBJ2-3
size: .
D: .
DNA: TGTGCCAGCAGCTTAGGGACTAGCACAGATACGCAGTATTTT
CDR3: CASSLGTSTDTQYF

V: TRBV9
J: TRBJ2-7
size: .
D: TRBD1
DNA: TGTGCCAGCACCCGAGGGCAGGGGGCGAGTGAGCAGTACTTC
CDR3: CASTRGQGASEQYF

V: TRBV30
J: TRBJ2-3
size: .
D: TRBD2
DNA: TGTGCCTGGAGTTTGCGGGAGTGGTCAGATACGCAGTATTTT
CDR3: CAWSLREWSDTQYF

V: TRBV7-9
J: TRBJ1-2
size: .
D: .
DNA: TGTGCCAGCAGCTTAGAGGAGGGGCCTGCTCGTAGCTACACCTTC
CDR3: CASSLEEGPARSYTF

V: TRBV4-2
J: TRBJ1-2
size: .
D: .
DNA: TGTGCCAGCAGCCAAGAACCAGGCCAAAACTATGGCTACACCTTC
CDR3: CASSQEPGQNYGYTF

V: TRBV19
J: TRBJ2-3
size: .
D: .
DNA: TGTGCCAGTAGTATCACCAGGGGGGGCACAGATACGCAGTATTTT
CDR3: CASSITRGGTDTQYF

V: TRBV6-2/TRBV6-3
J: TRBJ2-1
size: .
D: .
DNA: TGTGCCAGCAGTTACGCTCGACTGGAGCAGTTCTTC
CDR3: CASSYARLEQFF

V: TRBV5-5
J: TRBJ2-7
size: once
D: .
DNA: TGTGCCAGCAGCCGTACCGGGACTCCTGAGAAGGAGCAGTACTTC
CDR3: CASSRTGTPEKEQYF

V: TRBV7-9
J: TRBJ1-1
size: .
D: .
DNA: TGTGCCAGCAGCTTAACATCAGGAACGAACACTGAAGCTTTCTTT
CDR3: CASSLTSGTNTEAFF

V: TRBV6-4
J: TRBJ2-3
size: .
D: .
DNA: TGTGCCAGCAGTGACTCGGCCAGGCCCACAGATACGCAGTATTTT
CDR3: CASSDSARPTDTQYF

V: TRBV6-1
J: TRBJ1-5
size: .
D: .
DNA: TGTGCCAGCAGTGAAAACAGTATCGATCAGCCCCAGCATTTT
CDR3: CASSENSIDQPQHF

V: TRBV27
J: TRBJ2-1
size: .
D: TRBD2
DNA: TGTGCCAGCAGTTTCCGAATACTAGCGGGGGGGCCCGTAAACAATGAGCAGTTCTTC
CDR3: CASSFRILAGGPVNNEQFF

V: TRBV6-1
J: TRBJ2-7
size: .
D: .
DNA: TGTGCCAGCAGTGACAGGGCCTACGAGCAGTACTTC
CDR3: CASSDRAYEQYF

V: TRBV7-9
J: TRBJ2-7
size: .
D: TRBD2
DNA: TGTGCCAGCAGCTTAGCAGGTACTAGCGGCGGGCAGTACTTC
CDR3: CASSLAGTSGGQYF

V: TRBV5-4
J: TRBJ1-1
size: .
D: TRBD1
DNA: TGTGCCAGCAGCCAAGGGACAGGGAGGTGGGACACTGAAGCTTTCTTT
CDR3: CASSQGTGRWDTEAFF

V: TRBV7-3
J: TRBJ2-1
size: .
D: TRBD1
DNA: TGTGCCAGCAGCCATAGGGGGCGGGAGCAGTTCTTC
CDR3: CASSHRGREQFF

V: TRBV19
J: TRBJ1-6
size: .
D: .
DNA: TGTGCCAGTAGTAACCAGGCCATTAATTCACCCCTCCACTTT
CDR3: CASSNQAINSPLHF

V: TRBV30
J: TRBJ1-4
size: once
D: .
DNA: TGTGCCTGGAACACCGGGGGAACTAATGAAAAACTGTTTTTT
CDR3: CAWNTGGTNEKLFF

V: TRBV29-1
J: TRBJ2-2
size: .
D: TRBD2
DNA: TGCAGCGCTACCCTCCTAGCGGGAAAGACCGGGGAGCTGTTTTTT
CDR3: CSATLLAGKTGELFF

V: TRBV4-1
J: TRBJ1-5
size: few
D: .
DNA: TGCGCCAGCAGCCACCAACTTCCTATAGGGGTCCCAAGCAATCAGCCCCAGCATTTT
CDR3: CASSHQLPIGVPSNQPQHF

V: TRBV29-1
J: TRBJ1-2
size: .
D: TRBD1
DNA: TGCAGCGTTGGTGGCGCAGGGGGCTATGGCTACACCTTC
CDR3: CSVGGAGGYGYTF

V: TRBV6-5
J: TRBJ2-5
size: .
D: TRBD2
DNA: TGTGCCAGTGGCCCCATAGCGGGGATCGGGGAGACCCAGTACTTC
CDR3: CASGPIAGIGETQYF

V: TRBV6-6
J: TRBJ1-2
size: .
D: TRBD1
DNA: TGTGCCAGCATTCCCGACAGGGGGAACTATGGCTACACCTTC
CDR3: CASIPDRGNYGYTF

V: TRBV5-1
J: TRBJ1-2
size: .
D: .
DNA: TGCGCCAGCAGCGCGGCAGGTGGAGGCTACTATGGCTACACCTTC
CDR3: CASSAAGGGYYGYTF

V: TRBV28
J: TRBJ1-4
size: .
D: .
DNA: TGTGCCAGCAGTTCCCCGGACAGCGCTGTGCATGTTAATCTTGCAACTAATGAAAAACTGTTTTTT
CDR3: CASSSPDSAVHVNLATNEKLFF

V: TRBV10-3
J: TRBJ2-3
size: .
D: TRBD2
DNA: TGTGCCATCACCCCGGCCCCCCAGGGAGGGACCACAGATACGCAGTATTTT
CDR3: CAITPAPQGGTTDTQYF

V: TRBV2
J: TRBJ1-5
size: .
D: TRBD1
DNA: TGTGCCAGCAGTGGGGACAGGGCCGGCAATCAGCCCCAGCATTTT
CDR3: CASSGDRAGNQPQHF

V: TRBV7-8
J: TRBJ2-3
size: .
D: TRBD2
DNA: TGTGCCAGCAGCTTAGTAGGTGCGGGAGGGGGCACAGATACGCAGTATTTT
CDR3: CASSLVGAGGGTDTQYF

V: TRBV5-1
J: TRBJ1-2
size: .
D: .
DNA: TGCGCCAGCAGCTTGGCCTCTACAGGGAGCGGCTATGGCTACACCTTC
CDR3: CASSLASTGSGYGYTF

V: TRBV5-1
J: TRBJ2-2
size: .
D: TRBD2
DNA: TGCGCCAGCAGCCTGGGGGCTAGCGGGGGCACCGGGGAGCTGTTTTTT
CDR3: CASSLGASGGTGELFF

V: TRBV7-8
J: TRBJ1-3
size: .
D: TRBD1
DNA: TGTGCCAGCAGCCGGCGGGACAGCACTGGAAACACCATATATTTT
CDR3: CASSRRDSTGNTIYF

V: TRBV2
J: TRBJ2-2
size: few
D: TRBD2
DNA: TGTGCCAGCAGTGAAAGCGGGGTCCCCACCGGGGAGCTGTTTTTT
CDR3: CASSESGVPTGELFF

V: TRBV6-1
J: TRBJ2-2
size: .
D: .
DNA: TGTGCCAGCAGTGAAAGGAGCGGGACCGGGGAGCTGTTTTTT
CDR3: CASSERSGTGELFF

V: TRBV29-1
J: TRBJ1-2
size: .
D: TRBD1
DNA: TGCAGCGTGGCGGTTGGAGGGGGCGATGGTGATGGCTACACCTTC
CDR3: CSVAVGGGDGDGYTF